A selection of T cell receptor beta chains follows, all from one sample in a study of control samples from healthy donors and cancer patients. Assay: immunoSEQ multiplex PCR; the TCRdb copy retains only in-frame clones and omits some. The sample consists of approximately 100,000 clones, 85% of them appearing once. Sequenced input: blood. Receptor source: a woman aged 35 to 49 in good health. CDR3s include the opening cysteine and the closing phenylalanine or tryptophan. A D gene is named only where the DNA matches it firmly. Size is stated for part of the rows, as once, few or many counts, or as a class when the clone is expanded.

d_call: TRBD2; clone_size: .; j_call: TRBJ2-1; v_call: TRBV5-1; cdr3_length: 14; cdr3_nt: TGCGCCAGCAGCTTAATAGCGGGAGACAATGAGCAGTTCTTC; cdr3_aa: CASSLIAGDNEQFF
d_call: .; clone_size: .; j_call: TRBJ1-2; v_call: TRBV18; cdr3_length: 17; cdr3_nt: TGTGCCAGCTCCCTGAAGGGCGCCGGTCTCTCTAACTATGGCTACACCTTC; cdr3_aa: CASSLKGAGLSNYGYTF
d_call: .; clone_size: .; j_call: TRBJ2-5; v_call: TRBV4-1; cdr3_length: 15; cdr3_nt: TGCGCCAGCAGCCAAACCGGGACCCGGGCTGAGACCCAGTACTTC; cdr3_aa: CASSQTGTRAETQYF
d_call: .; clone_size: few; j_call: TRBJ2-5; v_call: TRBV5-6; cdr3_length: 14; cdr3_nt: TGTGCCAGCAGCAAGGTTTATTGGGGAGAGACCCAGTACTTC; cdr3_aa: CASSKVYWGETQYF
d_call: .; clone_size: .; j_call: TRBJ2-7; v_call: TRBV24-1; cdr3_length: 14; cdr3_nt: TGTGCCACCAGCCCGGGACACAACTCCTACGAGCAGTACTTC; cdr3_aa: CATSPGHNSYEQYF
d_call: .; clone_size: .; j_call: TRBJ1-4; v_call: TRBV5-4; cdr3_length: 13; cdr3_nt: TGTGCCAGCAGCTTTGGGGACGATGAAAAACTGTTTTTT; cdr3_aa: CASSFGDDEKLFF
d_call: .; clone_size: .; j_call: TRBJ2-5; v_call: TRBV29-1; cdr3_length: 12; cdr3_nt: TGCAGCGTGGACAGTGACCAAGAGACCCAGTACTTC; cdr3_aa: CSVDSDQETQYF
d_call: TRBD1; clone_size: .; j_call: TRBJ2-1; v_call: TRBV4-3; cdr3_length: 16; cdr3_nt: TGCGCCAGCAGCCAGTCGGGACAGGGGTCTTACAATGAGCAGTTCTTC; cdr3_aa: CASSQSGQGSYNEQFF
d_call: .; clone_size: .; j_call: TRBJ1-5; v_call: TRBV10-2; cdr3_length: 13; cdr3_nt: TGCGCCAGCAGTGGGCAGGGCAATCAGCCCCAGCATTTT; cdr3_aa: CASSGQGNQPQHF
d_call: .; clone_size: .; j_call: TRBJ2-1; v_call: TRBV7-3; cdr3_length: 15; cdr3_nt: TGTGCCAGCAGCTTAGGGGGGTTGTCCTACAATGAGCAGTTCTTC; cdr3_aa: CASSLGGLSYNEQFF
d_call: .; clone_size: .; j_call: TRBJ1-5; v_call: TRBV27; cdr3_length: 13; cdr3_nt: TGTGCCAGCAGTTCCCACAGGGATCAGCCCCAGCATTTT; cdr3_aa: CASSSHRDQPQHF
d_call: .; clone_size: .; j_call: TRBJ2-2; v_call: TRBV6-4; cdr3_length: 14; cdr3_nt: TGTGCCTGCCGAAGGGCGGAGAACACCGGGGAGCTGTTTTTT; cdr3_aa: CACRRAENTGELFF
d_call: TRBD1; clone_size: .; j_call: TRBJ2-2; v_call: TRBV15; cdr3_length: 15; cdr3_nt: TGTGCCACCAGCAGGGACAGGGATTTGACCGGGGAGCTGTTTTTT; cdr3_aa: CATSRDRDLTGELFF
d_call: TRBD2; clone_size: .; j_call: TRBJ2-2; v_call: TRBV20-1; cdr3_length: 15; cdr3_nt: TGCAGTGCTAGTCAAGCGGGGGCGAACACCGGGGAGCTGTTTTTT; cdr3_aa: CSASQAGANTGELFF
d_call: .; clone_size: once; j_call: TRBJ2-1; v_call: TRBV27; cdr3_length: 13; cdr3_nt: TGTGCCAGCAGTTTATCTGCGTTTGGGGGGCAGTTCTTC; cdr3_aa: CASSLSAFGGQFF
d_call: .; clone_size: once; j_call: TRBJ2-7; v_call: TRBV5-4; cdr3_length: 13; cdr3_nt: TGTGCCAGCAGCTTAGGGGCTGGAAACGAGCAGTACTTC; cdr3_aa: CASSLGAGNEQYF
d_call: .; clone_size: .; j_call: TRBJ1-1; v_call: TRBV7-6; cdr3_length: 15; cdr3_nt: TGTGCCAGCAGCTTATTATCGGACGGGAACACTGAAGCTTTCTTT; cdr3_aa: CASSLLSDGNTEAFF
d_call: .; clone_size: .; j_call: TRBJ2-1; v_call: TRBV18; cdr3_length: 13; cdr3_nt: TGTGCCAGCTCACCTGGCGGCTACAATGAGCAGTTCTTC; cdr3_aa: CASSPGGYNEQFF
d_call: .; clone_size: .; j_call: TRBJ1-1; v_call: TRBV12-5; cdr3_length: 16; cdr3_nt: TGTGCTAGTGGTTTGGTATGGGGGACACCGAACACTGAAGCTTTCTTT; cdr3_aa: CASGLVWGTPNTEAFF
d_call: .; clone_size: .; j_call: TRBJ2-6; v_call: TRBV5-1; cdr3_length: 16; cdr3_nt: TGCGCCAGCAGCCTGGCCAGGGTCTCTGGGGCCAACGTCCTGACTTTC; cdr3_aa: CASSLARVSGANVLTF
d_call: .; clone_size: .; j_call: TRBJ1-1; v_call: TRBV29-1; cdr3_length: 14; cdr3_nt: TGCAGCGTTGGGGGGCCCCCAATGAACACTGAAGCTTTCTTT; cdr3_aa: CSVGGPPMNTEAFF
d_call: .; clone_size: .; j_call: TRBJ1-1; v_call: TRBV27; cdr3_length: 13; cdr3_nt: TGTGCCAGCAGTTTAACAGGCCACACTGAAGCTTTCTTT; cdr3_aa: CASSLTGHTEAFF
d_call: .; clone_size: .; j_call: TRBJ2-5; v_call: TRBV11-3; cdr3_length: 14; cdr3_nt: TGTGCCAGCAGCTTCCCCGGGGCCCCAGAGACCCAGTACTTC; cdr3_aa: CASSFPGAPETQYF
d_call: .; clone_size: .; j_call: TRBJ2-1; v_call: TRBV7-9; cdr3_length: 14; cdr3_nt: TGTGCCAGCAGCTTAAGTGGGGGGGCTCATGAGCAGTTCTTC; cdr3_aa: CASSLSGGAHEQFF
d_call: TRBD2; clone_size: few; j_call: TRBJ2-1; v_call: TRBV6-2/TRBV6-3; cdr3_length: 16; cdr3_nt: TGTGCCAGCAGTTATTGGCGGGGGAGCTCCTACAATGAGCAGTTCTTC; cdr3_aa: CASSYWRGSSYNEQFF
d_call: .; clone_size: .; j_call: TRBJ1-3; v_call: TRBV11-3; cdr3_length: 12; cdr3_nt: TGTGCCAGCAGCTTAGGAGGAAACACCATATATTTT; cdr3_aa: CASSLGGNTIYF